Listed below are T cell receptor beta chains from one sample, sequenced in a study of blood T cell repertoires in COVID-19. Measured with immunoSEQ multiplex PCR; TCRdb has only the in-frame clones, and not every one. The table records almost 250,000 clones, more than 75% of them present only once. Sequencing input: PBMCs or T cells enriched from blood (not recorded which). These receptors all come from a woman between 45 and 60 years old who had recovered from COVID-19. CDR3s include the opening cysteine and the closing phenylalanine or tryptophan. A D gene is named only where the DNA matches it firmly. A clone size is listed for some rows: how often the clone was seen (once, few, many), or a class if it is expanded.

TRBV12-3/TRBV12-4	TRBJ1-5	-	-	TGTGCCAGCAGTTTCGGAGGTCAGCCCCAGCATTTT	CASSFGGQPQHF
TRBV2	TRBJ2-2	TRBD1	once	TGTGCCAGCAGCAGACAGGGGAGGAACACCGGGGAGCTGTTTTTT	CASSRQGRNTGELFF
TRBV12-3/TRBV12-4	TRBJ2-3	-	-	TGTGCCAGCAGAGCGGTCACAGATACGCAGTATTTT	CASRAVTDTQYF
TRBV30	TRBJ1-5	TRBD1	-	TGTGCCTGGAGTGGGAAACAGGGGGCGTTGAATCAGCCCCAGCATTTT	CAWSGKQGALNQPQHF
TRBV3-1/TRBV3-2	TRBJ2-3	-	once	TGTGCCAGCAGCCCCCCCATCATAACGGGAGTAGATACGCAGTATTTT	CASSPPIITGVDTQYF
TRBV27	TRBJ2-2	TRBD1	-	TGTGCCAGCCTGGGACAGGTAACCGGGGAGCTGTTTTTT	CASLGQVTGELFF
TRBV7-9	TRBJ1-1	TRBD1	-	TGTGCCAGCAGCTTAGGGACAGGGACGAACACTGAAGCTTTCTTT	CASSLGTGTNTEAFF
TRBV28	TRBJ1-5	-	few	TGTGCCAGCAGTTTAATCCAGGGGCCAGCCGGTCAGCCCCAGCATTTT	CASSLIQGPAGQPQHF
TRBV30	TRBJ2-1	TRBD1	-	TGTGCCTGGAGCCCGGGACAGGATGAGCAGTTCTTC	CAWSPGQDEQFF
TRBV28	TRBJ1-6	TRBD1	-	TGTGCCAGCAGTTCACCTAGGACAGGGGTTAATTCACCCCTCCACTTT	CASSSPRTGVNSPLHF
TRBV15	TRBJ1-4	-	-	TGTGCCACCAGCCGCCAATGGGGCTTAGGCGAAAAACTGTTTTTT	CATSRQWGLGEKLFF
TRBV27	TRBJ2-3	-	-	TGTGCCAGCAGTTTAGACAGACGCACAGATACGCAGTATTTT	CASSLDRRTDTQYF
TRBV29-1	TRBJ2-7	-	-	TGCAGCGTTCAGTCGGGAAGCTACGAGCAGTACTTC	CSVQSGSYEQYF
TRBV28	TRBJ1-5	-	-	TGTGCCAGCAGGCCAACAGGGATGAGCAATCAGCCCCAGCATTTT	CASRPTGMSNQPQHF
TRBV5-4	TRBJ2-7	TRBD1	-	TGTGCCAGCAGCTCGGGACAGGGGCCTTCCTACGAGCAGTACTTC	CASSSGQGPSYEQYF
TRBV28	TRBJ1-5	-	-	TGTGCCAGCAGTTTTCAGGCGATTAGCAATCAGCCCCAGCATTTT	CASSFQAISNQPQHF
TRBV1	TRBJ2-3	-	-	TGCACCAGCAGCCAACCGGGACTAGCGGGATTGATAGGGGTCACAGATACGCAGTATTTT	CTSSQPGLAGLIGVTDTQYF
TRBV3-1/TRBV3-2	TRBJ1-4	TRBD1	-	TGTGCCAGCAGCCAAGATTGGGGACAGGGAAATGAAAAACTGTTTTTT	CASSQDWGQGNEKLFF
TRBV19	TRBJ1-5	-	-	TGTGCCAGTAGTATAGTCCCCCATCCCAATCAGCCCCAGCATTTT	CASSIVPHPNQPQHF
TRBV30	TRBJ1-1	TRBD1	-	TGTGCCTGGAGTTCCGGGACAGTGGGTGAAGCTTTCTTT	CAWSSGTVGEAFF
TRBV18	TRBJ2-1	TRBD2	-	TGTGCCAGCTCAGAACTAGCGGGAGTAGGTGAGCAGTTCTTC	CASSELAGVGEQFF
TRBV5-6	TRBJ2-7	-	-	TGTGCCAGCAGCTTGAGTCGGCTATGGCGGAACTCCTACGAGCAGTACTTC	CASSLSRLWRNSYEQYF
TRBV12-5	TRBJ2-2	TRBD2	-	TGTGCTAGCTTAGCGGGACCGGGGGCGCCCGGGGAGCTGTTTTTT	CASLAGPGAPGELFF
TRBV5-1	TRBJ1-1	TRBD1	-	TGCGCCAGCAGAGTCCGGACAGGGGGAGGGATAATGAACACTGAAGCTTTCTTT	CASRVRTGGGIMNTEAFF
TRBV2	TRBJ1-2	-	-	TGTGCCAGCAGTGTTTCGGCAGGGGACTATGGCTACACCTTC	CASSVSAGDYGYTF
TRBV5-1	TRBJ1-2	-	once	TGCGCCAGCAGCTTGACAGGGTTAAACTATGGCTACACCTTC	CASSLTGLNYGYTF
TRBV2	TRBJ2-2	TRBD1	-	TGTGCCAGCAGTGATGGACAGGGAAGCGGGGAGCTGTTTTTT	CASSDGQGSGELFF
TRBV9	TRBJ1-2	TRBD1	-	TGTGCCAGCAGCGGACAGACAGGGTTTGGCTACACCTTC	CASSGQTGFGYTF
TRBV19	TRBJ1-1	TRBD1	-	TGTGCCAGTAGTGTAGACAGGGGAGACACTGAAGCTTTCTTT	CASSVDRGDTEAFF
TRBV7-9	TRBJ1-4	-	-	TGTGCCAGCAGCTCCCAGGGAGGCGGGGATAATGAAAAACTGTTTTTT	CASSSQGGGDNEKLFF
TRBV5-1	TRBJ2-1	TRBD2	-	TGCGCCAGCACCCACCCCCCTGGGACTAGACCCTACAATGAGCAGTTCTTC	CASTHPPGTRPYNEQFF
TRBV6-5	TRBJ1-5	-	-	TGTGCCAGCTCTCCGGTTGGCAATCAGCCCCAGCATTTT	CASSPVGNQPQHF
TRBV5-1	TRBJ1-1	TRBD1	few	TGCGCCAGCAGCTTGGGGGGACAGGGACGGACTGAAGCTTTCTTT	CASSLGGQGRTEAFF
TRBV6-5	TRBJ2-7	-	-	TGTGCCAGCAGAGACCCCCAGGGGACATCCTACGAGCAGTACTTC	CASRDPQGTSYEQYF
TRBV30	TRBJ1-6	-	-	TGTGCCTGGAGTGGCGTGACAGCCGATTCACCCCTCCACTTT	CAWSGVTADSPLHF
TRBV3-1/TRBV3-2	TRBJ2-1	TRBD2	-	TGTGCCAGCAGCCCGAAAGCGGGAGGTGGATTCGGCAATGAGCAGTTCTTC	CASSPKAGGGFGNEQFF
TRBV6-5	TRBJ1-4	-	-	TGTGCCAGCAGCCACGGTGCAACTAATGAAAAACTGTTTTTT	CASSHGATNEKLFF
TRBV24-1	TRBJ1-1	TRBD1	-	TGTGCCACCAAAGACAGGGGGGACACTGAAGCTTTCTTT	CATKDRGDTEAFF
TRBV3-1/TRBV3-2	TRBJ2-1	TRBD2	-	TGTGCCAGCAGTACCGTAGCGGGAGTGGGGAATGAGCAGTTCTTC	CASSTVAGVGNEQFF
TRBV18	TRBJ2-5	TRBD1	-	TGTGCCAGCTCACCAACCGGGACAGAAGAGACCCAGTACTTC	CASSPTGTEETQYF
TRBV7-3	TRBJ1-4	-	-	TGTGCCAGCAGCCCCGGCGGGCTTCATATAGCGAATGAAAAACTGTTTTTT	CASSPGGLHIANEKLFF
TRBV6-6	TRBJ2-3	TRBD2	-	TGTGCCAGCGGGGCGGGAGGGGTCCCCCCGCAGTATTTT	CASGAGGVPPQYF
TRBV18	TRBJ2-3	-	-	TGTGCCAGCTCACTCGCTAGCGGCACAGATACGCAGTATTTT	CASSLASGTDTQYF
TRBV3-1/TRBV3-2	TRBJ1-4	-	-	TGTGCCAGCAGCCAAAAGCAGGTTAATGAAAAACTGTTTTTT	CASSQKQVNEKLFF
TRBV7-3	TRBJ2-1	TRBD2	-	TGTGCCAGCAGCCGGACTAGCGGGAGCTATGAGCAGTTCTTC	CASSRTSGSYEQFF
TRBV11-2	TRBJ2-7	-	-	TGTGCCAGCAGCCCTTCGGGACATCAAGGGTACGAGCAGTACTTC	CASSPSGHQGYEQYF
TRBV3-1/TRBV3-2	TRBJ1-5	-	-	TGTGCCAGCAGCCAACTAAATCAGCCCCAGCATTTT	CASSQLNQPQHF
TRBV2	TRBJ1-1	TRBD1	-	TGTGCCAGCCGCAGAACAGGGGGGGACACTGAAGCTTTCTTT	CASRRTGGDTEAFF
TRBV2	TRBJ2-1	-	-	TGTGCCAGCAAAGCTAGGAGCAATGAGCAGTTCTTC	CASKARSNEQFF
TRBV4-2	TRBJ2-1	-	-	TGTGCCAGCAGCCAAGCGGGAGGAGGGGGGAATGAGCAGTTCTTC	CASSQAGGGGNEQFF
TRBV5-1	TRBJ1-2	-	-	TGCGCCAGCAGCTTGGGAGCAGGGGAGCAAGGCTACACCTTC	CASSLGAGEQGYTF
TRBV27	TRBJ1-2	-	-	TGTGCCAGCAGTTTACGGGGGTACTATGGCTACACCTTC	CASSLRGYYGYTF
TRBV6-5	TRBJ1-1	-	-	TGTGCCAGCAGTTACTCGTTACAGATGAACACTGAAGCTTTCTTT	CASSYSLQMNTEAFF
TRBV27	TRBJ2-1	TRBD2	-	TGTGCCAGCAGTCCAGGGACTAGCGGATCATACAATGAGCAGTTCTTC	CASSPGTSGSYNEQFF
TRBV19	TRBJ1-1	-	-	TGTGCCAGTAGTATTTCTGGACACATGAACACTGAAGCTTTCTTT	CASSISGHMNTEAFF